This TCR beta chain appears in the sequencing data of a study of shared clonotypes between healthy human individuals. In regard to this clone: What it binds is not known.

Sequencing used immunoSEQ multiplex PCR; TCRdb keeps in-frame clones, though not all of them. The sample contains millions of clones, about 95% of which appear only once. Study-level points and caveats: Limited genetic and exposure-history diversity came from having few donors.

Naivety among CD8 cells was defined by CD45RO negativity and positive CCR7 selection, thereby excluding terminally differentiated effector memory CD45RA+ cells. Study donors comprised healthy, HIV-negative adults devoid of recent acute infection or vaccination. Every donor was a Caucasian adult from Nashville, Tennessee. The CDR3 runs to 15 residues. The V gene's germline CDR1 is SGHVS and CDR2 FNYEAQ. Trimming shortened V by 1 base and J by 0 bases, and 7 bases separated the two germline ends. The rearrangement joins TRBV7-6 to TRBJ2-1; D is unclear. This sequence was found in a man younger than 30 in good health. Sequencing used naive CD8+ T cells sorted from blood. CDR3 nucleotides: TGTGCCAGCAGCTTAGACAGTAGCTCCTACAATGAGCAGTTCTTC. Encoded protein: CASSLDSSSYNEQFF. The entire variable domain, with the rest obtained from reference TRBV7-6 and TRBJ2-1, is as follows: GAGVSQSPRYKVTKRGQDVALRCDPISGHVSLYWYRQALGQGPEFLTYFNYEAQQDKSGLPNDRFSAERPEGSISTLTIQRTEQRDSAMYRCASSLDSSSYNEQFFGPGTRLTVL.